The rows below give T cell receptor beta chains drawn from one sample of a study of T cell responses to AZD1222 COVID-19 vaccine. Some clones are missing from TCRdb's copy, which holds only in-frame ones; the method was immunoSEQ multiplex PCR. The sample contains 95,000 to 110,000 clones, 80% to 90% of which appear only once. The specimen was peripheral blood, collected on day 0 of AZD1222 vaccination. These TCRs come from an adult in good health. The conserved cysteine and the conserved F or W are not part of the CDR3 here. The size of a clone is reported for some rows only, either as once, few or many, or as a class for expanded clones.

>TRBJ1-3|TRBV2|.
ASSESASGNTIY
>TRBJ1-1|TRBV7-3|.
ASSQVGGNEAF
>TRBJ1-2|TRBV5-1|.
ASSLVGREAMGGGYT
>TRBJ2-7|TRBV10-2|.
ASSESPVGEQY
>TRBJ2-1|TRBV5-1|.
ASSLEFNEQF
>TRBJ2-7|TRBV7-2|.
ASSLAGVGEQY
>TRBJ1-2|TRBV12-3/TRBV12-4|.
ASTPTSGRGYT
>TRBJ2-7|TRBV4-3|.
ASSQDTEGSIGYEQY
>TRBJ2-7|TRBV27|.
ASSSPGQGIYEQY
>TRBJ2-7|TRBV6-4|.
ASRDGLGAYEQY
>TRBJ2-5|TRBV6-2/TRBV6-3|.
ASSEWTSGGETQY
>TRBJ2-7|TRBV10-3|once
AISDIVGHREQY
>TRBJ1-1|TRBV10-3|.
ATATGTTEAF
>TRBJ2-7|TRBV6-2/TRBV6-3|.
ASSPGTSGSNEQY
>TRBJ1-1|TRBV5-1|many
ASSLQENTEAF
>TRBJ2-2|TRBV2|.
ASKRGGTGELF
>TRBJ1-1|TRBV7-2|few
ASSPQGQGTEAF
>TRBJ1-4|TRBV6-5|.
ASSYSGNEKLF
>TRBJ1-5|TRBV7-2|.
ASSLADYQPQH
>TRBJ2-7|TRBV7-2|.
ASSSKRGAYEQY
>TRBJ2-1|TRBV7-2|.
ASSTRTSGRTREQF
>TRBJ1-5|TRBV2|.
ASSVLEGNQPQH
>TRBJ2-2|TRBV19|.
ASSIRRGTNTGELF
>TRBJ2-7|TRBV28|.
ASSTTGYEQY
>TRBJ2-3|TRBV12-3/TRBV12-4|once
ASRTSGADTQY
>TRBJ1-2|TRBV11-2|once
ASSFRTDHGYT
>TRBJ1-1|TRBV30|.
AWSLVNTEAF
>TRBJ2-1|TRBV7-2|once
ASSRPGLAGESSYNEQF
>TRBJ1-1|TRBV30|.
AWNGQLNTEAF
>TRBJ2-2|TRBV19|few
ASSMIKRGGDGELF
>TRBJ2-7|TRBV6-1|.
ASSEAWAAWHEQY
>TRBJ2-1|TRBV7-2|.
ASSPKPGGPYNEQF